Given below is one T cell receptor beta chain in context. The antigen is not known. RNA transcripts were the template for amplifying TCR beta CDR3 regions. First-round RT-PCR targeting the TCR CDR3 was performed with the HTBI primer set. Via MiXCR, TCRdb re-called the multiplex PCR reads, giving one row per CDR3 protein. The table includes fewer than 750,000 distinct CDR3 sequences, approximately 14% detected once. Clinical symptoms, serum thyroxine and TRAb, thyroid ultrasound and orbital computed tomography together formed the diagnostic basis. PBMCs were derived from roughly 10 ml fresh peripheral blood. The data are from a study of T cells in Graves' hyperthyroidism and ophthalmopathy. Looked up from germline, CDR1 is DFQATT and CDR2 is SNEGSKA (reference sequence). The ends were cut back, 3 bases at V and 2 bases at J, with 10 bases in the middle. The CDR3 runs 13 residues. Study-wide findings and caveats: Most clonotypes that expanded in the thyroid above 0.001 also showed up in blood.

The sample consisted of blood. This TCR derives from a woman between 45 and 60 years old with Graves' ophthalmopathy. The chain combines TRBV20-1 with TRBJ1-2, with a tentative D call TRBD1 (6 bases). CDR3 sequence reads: CSARKDRNYGYTF. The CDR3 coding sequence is TGCAGTGCTAGGAAAGACAGGAACTATGGCTACACCTTC.